This entry lists 20 T cell receptor beta chains sequenced from one sample in a study of blood T cell repertoires in COVID-19. The protocol was immunoSEQ multiplex PCR, while the TCRdb copy is restricted to in-frame clones and leaves out a portion. The sample shows about 150,000 clones, around 90% of them seen only once. The sample consisted of peripheral blood. All receptors derive from a human donor in a cohort sampled during active COVID-19.

The chain carries TRBV7-9 and TRBJ2-5; D possibly corresponds to TRBD2 (7 bases). Germline loops: CDR1 SEHNR, CDR2 FQNEAQ (reference sequence). This CDR3 is built from 16 residues. The germline V and J ends were trimmed by 8 bases and 2 bases, with 21 bases remaining between them. This chain's CDR3 is CASSQRGARGQETQYF. The DNA of the CDR3 is TGTGCCAGCTCCCAACGGGGGGCGCGTGGGCAAGAGACCCAGTACTTC.

The chain uses TRBV18 and TRBJ2-3, with TRBD2 matching 9 bases. The germline V gene has CDR1 KGHSH and CDR2 LQKENI. V shed 3 bases, J shed 6 bases, and the junction held 7 bases outside the gene matches. CDR3 length equals 15 residues. The CDR3 nucleotides read TGTGCCAGCTCACCTCTAGCGGGGATAGGTGATACGCAGTATTTT. It translates to CASSPLAGIGDTQYF. Full variable domain (rest looked up from reference TRBV18 and TRBJ2-3): NAGVMQNPRHLVRRRGQEARLRCSPMKGHSHVYWYRQLPEEGLKFMVYLQKENIIDESGMPKERFSAEFPKEGPSILRIQQVVRGDSAAYFCASSPLAGIGDTQYFGPGTRLTVL.

This clone was counted once. J is TRBJ2-1 and V is TRBV5-1, with D perhaps TRBD1 (5 bases). The length of the CDR3 is 11 residues. Germline lookup yields CDR1 SGHRS and CDR2 YFSETQ. The germline V and J ends were trimmed by 3 bases and 9 bases, with 7 bases remaining between them. The chain's CDR3 is CASSYGAEQFF. The CDR3 DNA reads TGCGCCAGCAGCTATGGGGCTGAGCAGTTCTTC.

The gene calls are TRBV5-1 and TRBJ2-1, with D tentatively TRBD2 (5 bases). Germline loops: CDR1 SGHRS, CDR2 YFSETQ. The CDR3 is 13 residues long. V was trimmed by 5 bases and J by 2 bases, leaving 8 bases between them. The chain's CDR3 is CASRSSPYNEQFF. The CDR3 coding sequence is TGCGCCAGCAGGTCTAGCCCCTACAATGAGCAGTTCTTC.

The chain joins TRBV3-1 (or the pseudogene TRBV3-2) to TRBJ1-3; D may be TRBD1 (6 bases). The CDR3 is 14 residues long. The V gene lost 6 bases and the J gene lost 3 bases, with 12 bases spanning the gap. Germline CDR1 is LGHDT and CDR2 is YNNKEL (reference sequence). The CDR3 loop reads CASSTAGVGNTIYF. CDR3 DNA: TGTGCCAGCAGTACGGCAGGGGTTGGAAACACCATATATTTT.

The CDR3 region has the DNA TGTGCCAGTAGTACTTTGACAGGGGCAAATTCACCCCTCCACTTT. It codes for CASSTLTGANSPLHF. This rearrangement joins TRBV19 to TRBJ1-6, with 8 nucleotides matching TRBD1. CDR3 size: 15 residues. Germline V gives CDR1 LNHDA, CDR2 SQIVND (reference sequence). The V gene end was trimmed by 4 bases and the J gene end by 7 bases; junction bases not matched to a gene: 6.

V is TRBV5-1 and J is TRBJ1-5; 9 positions match TRBD1. V shed 0 bases and J 4 bases; nucleotides not matched to a gene: 8. CDR3 length equals 17 residues. CDR1 is SGHRS and CDR2 is YFSETQ in the germline V gene. CDR3 sequence: CASSLGPLGQGNQPQHF. The CDR3 coding sequence is TGCGCCAGCAGCTTGGGGCCCCTAGGACAGGGGAATCAGCCCCAGCATTTT.

This chain connects TRBV5-6 to TRBJ2-6; D not resolved. V dropped 9 bases and J dropped 0 bases, with 10 bases sitting between them. The CDR3 is 14 amino acids. CDR1 SGHDT and CDR2 YYEEEE come from the germline V gene. This CDR3 reads CATVRSSGANVLTF. The CDR3, as DNA: TGTGCCACCGTCCGTAGCTCTGGGGCCAACGTCCTGACTTTC. Full variable domain (missing parts from reference TRBV5-6 and TRBJ2-6): DAGVTQSPTHLIKTRGQQVTLRCSPKSGHDTVSWYQQALGQGPQFIFQYYEEEERQRGNFPDRFSGHQFPNYSSELNVNALLLGDSALYLCATVRSSGANVLTFGAGSRLTVL.

The chain employs TRBV7-2 and TRBJ2-7; D may be TRBD2 (5 bases). The germline V gene encodes CDR1 SGHTA and CDR2 FQGNSA. The CDR3 extends over 15 amino acids. V was pared by 0 bases and J by 0 bases, with 9 bases between. CDR3 sequence (DNA): TGTGCCAGCAGCTTAGCGAGGGAAAACTCCTACGAGCAGTACTTC. As protein: CASSLARENSYEQYF.

The CDR3: CASSLTGEEAFF. The CDR3 DNA is TGTGCCAGCAGTTTGACAGGGGAGGAAGCTTTCTTT. The chain recombines TRBV12-3 or TRBV12-4 with TRBJ1-1; TRBD1 aligns across 8 bases. The CDR3 sequence is 12 residues long. J gave up 8 bases and V 3 bases, and 2 bases lay outside the gene matches.

The chain combines TRBV5-1 with TRBJ1-2, with 7 bases fitting TRBD1. The CDR3 totals 14 residues. CDR1 and CDR2 from the germline V gene are SGHRS and YFSETQ. Trimming at V came to 4 bases and at J to 1 base, leaving 4 bases not matched to a gene. CDR3 amino acids: CASSAGQNNYGYTF. The CDR3 DNA sequence: TGCGCCAGCAGCGCGGGACAGAATAACTATGGCTACACCTTC. Together with reference TRBV5-1 and TRBJ1-2, the CDR3 gives the full variable domain: KAGVTQTPRYLIKTRGQQVTLSCSPISGHRSVSWYQQTPGQGLQFLFEYFSETQRNKGNFPGRFSGRQFSNSRSEMNVSTLELGDSALYLCASSAGQNNYGYTFGSGTRLTVV.

This clone has just one count. This chain uses TRBV7-2 with TRBJ2-3; tentative D call: TRBD1 (5 bases). The germline V and J ends were trimmed by 3 bases and 1 base, with 11 bases remaining between them. CDR1 is SGHTA, CDR2 FQGNSA, per germline. The CDR3 spans 15 residues. In DNA form, the CDR3 reads TGTGCCAGCAGCTTCAGGGCCAGGGGCACAGATACGCAGTATTTT. It specifies CASSFRARGTDTQYF.

The rearrangement uses TRBV2 and TRBJ2-1; possibly TRBD2 for D (7 bases). V shed 8 bases and J shed 8 bases, with 16 bases lying between them. Germline CDR1 SNHLY, CDR2 FYNNEI. The CDR3 runs 13 residues. CDR3 region: CASGGARGDEQFF. The CDR3, as DNA: TGTGCCAGCGGGGGGGCCCGGGGAGATGAGCAGTTCTTC.

The rearrangement links TRBV6-5 to TRBJ2-2; D may be TRBD1 (5 bases). CDR1 and CDR2 from the germline V gene are MNHEY and SVGAGI. Trimming removed 5 bases from V and 0 bases from J, with 10 bases in between. The CDR3 is 15 residues long. In DNA, the CDR3 is TGTGCCAGCAGTAAGGGGCGAACGAACACCGGGGAGCTGTTTTTT. Translation: CASSKGRTNTGELFF.

This chain uses TRBV19 with TRBJ1-2; TRBD1 matches at 10 bases. CDR1 and CDR2 from the germline V gene are LNHDA and SQIVND (reference sequence). The length of the CDR3 is 14 residues. Unmatched junction bases numbered 14, after V lost 7 bases and J lost 12 bases. The CDR3 sequence: CASNSRDRGLVHTF. CDR3 DNA sequence: TGTGCCAGTAACTCCCGGGACAGGGGCCTCGTCCACACCTTC.

The J gene is TRBJ1-1, the V gene TRBV11-1; no firm D call. CDR3 size: 12 residues. Germline V CDR1 and CDR2: SGHAT, FQDESV (reference sequence). V was clipped by 1 base and J by 8 bases, with 8 bases between them. This chain's CDR3 is CASSLETPEAFF. The CDR3 bases are TGTGCCAGCAGCTTAGAGACACCCGAAGCTTTCTTT. Based on the CDR3 plus reference TRBV11-1 and TRBJ1-1, the full variable domain is EAEVAQSPRYKITEKSQAVAFWCDPISGHATLYWYRQILGQGPELLVQFQDESVVDDSQLPKDRFSAERLKGVDSTLKIQPAELGDSAMYLCASSLETPEAFFGQGTRLTVV.

This chain links TRBV7-8 with TRBJ2-1; D may be TRBD1 (6 bases). Looked up from germline, CDR1 is SGHVS and CDR2 is FQNEAQ. This CDR3 spans 16 amino acids. V lost 5 bases and J lost 5, with 19 bases in between. The CDR3 DNA is TGTGCCAGCAGCCCTGACAGGTTTCTCTGGAACAATGAGCAGTTCTTC. The encoded protein is CASSPDRFLWNNEQFF. The entire variable domain, with the rest obtained from reference TRBV7-8 and TRBJ2-1, is as follows: GAGVSQSPRYKVAKRGQDVALRCDPISGHVSLFWYQQALGQGPEFLTYFQNEAQLDKSGLPSDRFFAERPEGSVSTLKIQRTQQEDSAVYLCASSPDRFLWNNEQFFGPGTRLTVL.

This clone was recorded once. The rearrangement joins TRBV21-1 to TRBJ2-7; TRBD2 was called by the table and not checked on the DNA. TRBV21-1 is deemed a pseudogene. There are 16 residues in the CDR3. The CDR3 sequence: CASSKEWSSATYEQYF. CDR3 nucleotides: TGTGCCAGCAGCAAGGAATGGTCCAGCGCTACCTACGAGCAGTACTTC.

The CDR3 nucleotides are TGTGCCAGCAGCCCCCCTATATACGAGCAGTACTTC. Translating it yields CASSPPIYEQYF. The genes are TRBV7-9 and TRBJ2-7; D gene ambiguous. Trimming took 5 bases from V and 4 from J, leaving 9 bases between them. The CDR3 length is 12 residues. Germline lookup yields CDR1 SEHNR and CDR2 FQNEAQ (reference sequence).

This clone has more than one count but fewer than ten. The chain combines TRBV6-2 or TRBV6-3 with TRBJ1-2; D not resolved. Trimming shortened V by 6 bases and J by 4 bases, and 15 bases separated the two germline ends. This CDR3 region has 14 residues. Germline CDR1 is MNHEY and CDR2 is SVGEGT. The CDR3 DNA is TGTGCCAGCAGCCCCTTGAGCGGTGGCTATGGCTACACCTTC. Protein product: CASSPLSGGYGYTF.